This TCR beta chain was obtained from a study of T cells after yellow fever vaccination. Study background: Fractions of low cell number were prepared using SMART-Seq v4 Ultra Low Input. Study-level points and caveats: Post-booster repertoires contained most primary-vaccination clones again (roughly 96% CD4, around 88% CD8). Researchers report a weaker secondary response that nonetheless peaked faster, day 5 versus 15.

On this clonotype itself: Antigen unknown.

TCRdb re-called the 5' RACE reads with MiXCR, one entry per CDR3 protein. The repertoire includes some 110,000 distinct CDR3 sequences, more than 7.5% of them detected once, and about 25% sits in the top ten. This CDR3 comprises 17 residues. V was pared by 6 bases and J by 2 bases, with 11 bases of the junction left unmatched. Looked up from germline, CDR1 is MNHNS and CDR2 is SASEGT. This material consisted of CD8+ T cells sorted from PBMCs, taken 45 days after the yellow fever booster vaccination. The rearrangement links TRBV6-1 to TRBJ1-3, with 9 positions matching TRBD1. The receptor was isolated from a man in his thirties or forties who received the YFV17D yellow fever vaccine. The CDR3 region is CASSGQRRDRAGNTIYF. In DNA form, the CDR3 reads TGTGCCAGCAGCGGACAGCGACGGGACAGGGCTGGAAACACCATATATTTT.